This is a list of T cell receptor beta chains from one sample in a study of response to subunit inactivated influenza vaccine. TCRdb reprocessed the RT-PCR reads via MiXCR and lists one record per CDR3 protein. The sample carries about 780,000 distinct CDR3 sequences, approximately 17% recorded once. Sample: PBMCs from blood, taken approximately 5 days after vaccination. The receptors shown here come from a man aged 50 or older who received an inactivated influenza vaccine. Each CDR3 is given with its conserved first and last residue. Each record gives: V gene, J gene, clone size, D gene, CDR3 DNA, CDR3 protein. D genes are given only for firm matches. Rows give clone size only sometimes, using once, few, many, or a class for an expanded clone.

V gene: TRBV3-1; J gene: TRBJ1-1; clone size: .; D gene: .; CDR3 DNA: TGTGCCAGCAGCCCGGAATCAGGGGTAGGGACTGAAGCTTTCTTT; CDR3 protein: CASSPESGVGTEAFF
V gene: TRBV7-9; J gene: TRBJ2-1; clone size: few; D gene: .; CDR3 DNA: TGTGCCAGCAGCTTCGGGACCCCCGTCGATGAGCAGTTCTTC; CDR3 protein: CASSFGTPVDEQFF
V gene: TRBV29-1; J gene: TRBJ2-2; clone size: .; D gene: .; CDR3 DNA: TGCAGCGCTGAGATTGGTCTAGCGCCCGGGGAGCTGTTTTTT; CDR3 protein: CSAEIGLAPGELFF
V gene: TRBV12-3/TRBV12-4; J gene: TRBJ2-1; clone size: many; D gene: .; CDR3 DNA: TGTGCCAGCACTCTAGGCGATGAGCAGTTCTTC; CDR3 protein: CASTLGDEQFF
V gene: TRBV6-2/TRBV6-3; J gene: TRBJ1-1; clone size: .; D gene: .; CDR3 DNA: TGTGCCAGCAGTTACTCGAGGAGCACTGAAGCTTTCTTT; CDR3 protein: CASSYSRSTEAFF
V gene: TRBV11-2; J gene: TRBJ2-3; clone size: many; D gene: TRBD2; CDR3 DNA: TGTGCCAGCAGGCTAGCGGGGGGGGCAGATACGCAGTATTTT; CDR3 protein: CASRLAGGADTQYF
V gene: TRBV19; J gene: TRBJ2-5; clone size: many; D gene: .; CDR3 DNA: TGTGCCAGCCTCGACAGAACGTCGGGGACCCAGTACTTC; CDR3 protein: CASLDRTSGTQYF
V gene: TRBV21-1; J gene: TRBJ2-7; clone size: few; D gene: .; CDR3 DNA: TGTGCCAGCAGCAAAGACGAAGGGACTAGCGGATCCTACGAGCAGTACTTC; CDR3 protein: CASSKDEGTSGSYEQYF
V gene: TRBV10-3; J gene: TRBJ1-2; clone size: few; D gene: .; CDR3 DNA: TGTGCCATCAGTGTGGGGGGGCCCTATGGCTACACCTTC; CDR3 protein: CAISVGGPYGYTF
V gene: TRBV7-6; J gene: TRBJ1-1; clone size: few; D gene: .; CDR3 DNA: TGTGCCAGCAGCTTAGGTCCAGGACTTACCTCACTGAACACTGAAGCTTTCTTT; CDR3 protein: CASSLGPGLTSLNTEAFF
V gene: TRBV7-9; J gene: TRBJ2-1; clone size: .; D gene: TRBD2; CDR3 DNA: TGTGCCAGCAGCTTATTAACGGGGGGGCTCAATGAGCAGTTCTTC; CDR3 protein: CASSLLTGGLNEQFF
V gene: TRBV29-1; J gene: TRBJ2-7; clone size: .; D gene: .; CDR3 DNA: TGCAGCGTCAGGCAGAGGCATTATACCTACGAGCAGTACTTC; CDR3 protein: CSVRQRHYTYEQYF
V gene: TRBV7-9; J gene: TRBJ2-1; clone size: .; D gene: TRBD1; CDR3 DNA: TGTGCCAGCAGCTGGCTGGACAGGGGGTGCAATGAGCAGTTCTTC; CDR3 protein: CASSWLDRGCNEQFF
V gene: TRBV5-1; J gene: TRBJ2-1; clone size: few; D gene: TRBD2; CDR3 DNA: TGCGCCAGCAGCCCTCTTAGCGGGAGCTTGAATGAGCAGTTCTTC; CDR3 protein: CASSPLSGSLNEQFF
V gene: TRBV7-9; J gene: TRBJ1-1; clone size: few; D gene: TRBD1; CDR3 DNA: TGTGCCAGCAGCTTTGGACAGGGGGCAGGAGCTTTCTTT; CDR3 protein: CASSFGQGAGAFF
V gene: TRBV6-5; J gene: TRBJ2-7; clone size: .; D gene: .; CDR3 DNA: TGTGCCAGCAGTTACAGCGGGTCAGGGGGTCGGTACGAGCAGTACTTC; CDR3 protein: CASSYSGSGGRYEQYF
V gene: TRBV29-1; J gene: TRBJ2-7; clone size: few; D gene: TRBD1; CDR3 DNA: TGCAGCGTTGCGGGGAGACAGGGCCACGAGCAGTACTTC; CDR3 protein: CSVAGRQGHEQYF
V gene: TRBV6-6; J gene: TRBJ2-7; clone size: .; D gene: .; CDR3 DNA: TGTGCCAGCAGTCGGGGGATTCCGTACGAGCAGTACTTC; CDR3 protein: CASSRGIPYEQYF
V gene: TRBV5-1; J gene: TRBJ2-7; clone size: few; D gene: .; CDR3 DNA: TGCGCCAGCAGCTTGGCCCCAGTTGATAACTACGAGCAGTACTTC; CDR3 protein: CASSLAPVDNYEQYF
V gene: TRBV7-9; J gene: TRBJ2-2; clone size: .; D gene: .; CDR3 DNA: TGTGCCAGCAGCCCTAAACGGAACACCGGGGAGCTGTTTTTT; CDR3 protein: CASSPKRNTGELFF
V gene: TRBV27; J gene: TRBJ2-1; clone size: few; D gene: .; CDR3 DNA: TGTGCCAGCAGGGGGGCTACACGCGAGCAGTTCTTC; CDR3 protein: CASRGATREQFF
V gene: TRBV4-2; J gene: TRBJ2-1; clone size: .; D gene: TRBD2; CDR3 DNA: TGTGCCAGCAGCCAAACCGGGACTAGCGGGATACATGAGCAGTTCTTC; CDR3 protein: CASSQTGTSGIHEQFF
V gene: TRBV12-3/TRBV12-4; J gene: TRBJ2-2; clone size: few; D gene: TRBD1; CDR3 DNA: TGTGCCAGCAGCTACGGGGACAGGGAGGGGGAGCTGTTTTTT; CDR3 protein: CASSYGDREGELFF
V gene: TRBV21-1; J gene: TRBJ1-6; clone size: .; D gene: .; CDR3 DNA: TGTGCCAGCAGATTAGACCCACAGGGGACCGGGACAAAAGGGGTGACCCTCCACTTT; CDR3 protein: CASRLDPQGTGTKGVTLHF
V gene: TRBV5-1; J gene: TRBJ1-6; clone size: few; D gene: TRBD1; CDR3 DNA: TGCGCCAGCAGCCGCGAGGGACAGGGGGCGAATTCACCCCTCCACTTT; CDR3 protein: CASSREGQGANSPLHF
V gene: TRBV3-1; J gene: TRBJ2-7; clone size: .; D gene: TRBD2; CDR3 DNA: TGTGCCAGCAGCCAATCTCCACTAGCGAGCTCCTACGAGCAGTACTTC; CDR3 protein: CASSQSPLASSYEQYF